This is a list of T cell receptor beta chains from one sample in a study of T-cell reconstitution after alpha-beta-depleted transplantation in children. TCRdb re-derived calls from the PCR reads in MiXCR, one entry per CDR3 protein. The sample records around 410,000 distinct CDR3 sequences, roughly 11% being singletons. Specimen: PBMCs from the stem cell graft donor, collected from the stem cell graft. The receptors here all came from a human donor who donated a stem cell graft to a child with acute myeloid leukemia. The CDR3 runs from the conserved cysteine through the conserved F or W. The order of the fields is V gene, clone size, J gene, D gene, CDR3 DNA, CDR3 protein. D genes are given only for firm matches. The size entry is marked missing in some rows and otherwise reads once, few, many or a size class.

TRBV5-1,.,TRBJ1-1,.,TGCGCCAGCAGCGTAAATCAGGGGCGAAGGAACACTGAAGCTTTCTTT,CASSVNQGRRNTEAFF
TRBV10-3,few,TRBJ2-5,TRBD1,TGTGCCATCAGGCGACAGGGGGAAGAGACCCAGTACTTC,CAIRRQGEETQYF
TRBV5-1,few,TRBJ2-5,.,TGCGCCAGCAGATTGGGGGGCATCGGACAAGAGACCCAGTACTTC,CASRLGGIGQETQYF
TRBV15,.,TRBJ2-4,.,TGTGCCACATCCGAGCGGAGGGGCAAAAACATTCAGTACTTC,CATSERRGKNIQYF
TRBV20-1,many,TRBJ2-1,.,TGCAGTGCTAGAGATCGGGGCTCCTACAATGAGCAGTTCTTC,CSARDRGSYNEQFF
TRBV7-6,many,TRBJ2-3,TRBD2,TGTGCCAGCAGCTTACCCGGGACTAGCGGGAGCGATACGCAGTATTTT,CASSLPGTSGSDTQYF
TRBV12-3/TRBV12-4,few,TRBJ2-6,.,TGTGCCAGCAGCCAAAACGTCCTGACTTTC,CASSQNVLTF
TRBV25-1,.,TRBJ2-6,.,TGTGCCAGCAGTGAGAGGACGGCAAGCTCTGGGGCCAACGTCCTGACTTTC,CASSERTASSGANVLTF
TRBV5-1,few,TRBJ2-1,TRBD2,TGCGCCAGCAGCCTTGAGGCGGGAGAGCATGAGCAGTTCTTC,CASSLEAGEHEQFF
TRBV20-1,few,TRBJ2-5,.,TGCAGTGCTTGGAGACAGGGACGGGGGGAGACCCAGTACTTC,CSAWRQGRGETQYF
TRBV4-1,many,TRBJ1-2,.,TGCGCCAGCAGCCTACGGGCGGAAGGTCCTAACTATGGCTACACCTTC,CASSLRAEGPNYGYTF
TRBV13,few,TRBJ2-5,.,TGTGCCAGCAGCATGGACCGTGGAAACGTGGGGGAGACCCAGTACTTC,CASSMDRGNVGETQYF
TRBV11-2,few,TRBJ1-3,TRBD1,TGTGCCAGCAGCATCGGACAGGGACTCTCTGGAAACACCATATATTTT,CASSIGQGLSGNTIYF
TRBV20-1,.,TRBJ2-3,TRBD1,TGCAGTGCCGGGACAGGGGGATTAAATACGCAGTATTTT,CSAGTGGLNTQYF